These T cell receptor beta chains were read from a single sample in a study of T-cell memory formation after mild COVID-19. TCRdb re-called the 5' RACE reads through MiXCR, storing one row per CDR3 protein. Seen here are 250,000 to 350,000 distinct CDR3 sequences, around 15% observed once, and the top ten hold more than 20%. Specimen: PBMCs or a T cell subset sorted from them (not recorded which). These receptors were obtained from a young man who had mild COVID-19 (a few samples of this study predate the infection). Cell type and time point are not known. Both conserved end residues are part of each CDR3. The D gene is left open where the match is weak. Clone size is shown for a subset of rows, as once, few, many or a class of expanded clone.

>17|-|TRBD1|TRBV6-6|TRBJ2-1
CASSPSRTGSSYNEQFF
TGTGCCAGCAGTCCCTCGAGGACAGGTAGCTCCTACAATGAGCAGTTCTTC
>16|many|-|TRBV6-5|TRBJ1-4
CASSRDRPRLGEKLFF
TGTGCCAGCAGCCGCGACAGGCCCAGACTCGGTGAAAAACTGTTTTTT
>15|few|-|TRBV29-1|TRBJ2-5
CSVEKQDDPGETQYF
TGCAGCGTTGAAAAACAGGACGATCCGGGGGAGACCCAGTACTTC
>15|-|TRBD2|TRBV28|TRBJ2-3
CASSSPREGTDTQYF
TGTGCCAGCAGTTCCCCCCGGGAGGGGACAGATACGCAGTATTTT
>17|once|TRBD1|TRBV19|TRBJ1-5
CASSTKPGTGGNQPQHF
TGTGCCAGTAGTACGAAGCCCGGGACAGGGGGCAATCAGCCCCAGCATTTT
>15|few|TRBD1|TRBV29-1|TRBJ2-1
CSVEDYQGAYNEQFF
TGCAGCGTTGAAGATTATCAGGGGGCCTACAATGAGCAGTTCTTC
>16|-|TRBD1|TRBV5-1|TRBJ2-2
CASIGEGQTNTGELFF
TGCGCCAGCATCGGAGAGGGACAGACTAACACCGGGGAGCTGTTTTTT
>16|-|TRBD2|TRBV7-8|TRBJ2-1
CASSILRGGYINEQFF
TGTGCCAGCAGCATTCTTCGCGGGGGGTATATCAATGAGCAGTTCTTC
>16|few|TRBD2|TRBV20-1|TRBJ2-3
CSAPGGLAGALNTQYF
TGCAGTGCTCCCGGGGGACTAGCGGGGGCCCTGAATACGCAGTATTTT
>15|-|-|TRBV6-5|TRBJ2-2
CASSYDGGPAGELFF
TGTGCCAGCAGTTACGATGGGGGTCCCGCCGGGGAGCTGTTTTTT
>15|few|-|TRBV23-1|TRBJ2-1
CASSQGDSSYNEQFF
TGCGCCAGCAGTCAAGGGGATAGCTCCTACAATGAGCAGTTCTTC